This T cell receptor beta chain appears in the sequencing data of a study of blood T cells in healthy people across ages. Sample-barcoded 5' priming and a J-beta primer mix drove a second PCR of 7 to 11 cycles. TCRdb independently ran MiXCR on the 5' RACE reads; one entry per CDR3 protein. The sample has 1.5 million to 2 million distinct CDR3 sequences; roughly 43% are singletons. This CDR3 comprises 15 residues. Germline CDR1 is LGHDT and CDR2 is YNNKEL (reference sequence). Trimming cost V 2 bases and J 4 bases; bases outside gene matches: 7. For every donor, a draw yielded 9.5 to 10 milliliters of peripheral blood.

The chain recombines TRBV3-1 with TRBJ1-2, with TRBD1 matching over 7 bases. This TCR derives from a human donor in good health. Sequencing was carried out using blood. Here the CDR3 DNA reads TGTGCCAGCAGCCAAAAAACCCGGACAGGCTATGGCTACACCTTC. Its translation: CASSQKTRTGYGYTF.